This T cell receptor beta chain was sequenced during a study of blood T cell repertoires in COVID-19. The CDR3 has 15 amino acids. The V gene end was trimmed by 3 bases and the J gene end by 10 bases; junction bases not matched to a gene: 10. Germline CDR1 KGHDR, CDR2 SFDVKD. Patients at the Seattle site were enrolled during active infection and followed longitudinally. Generated by immunoSEQ multiplex PCR, the TCRdb table keeps only in-frame clones and is missing some. The sample holds more than 95,000 clones, 81% seen once. Sequencing was done on a sample of peripheral blood. The chain employs TRBV24-1 and TRBJ2-2; TRBD2 matches 7 bases. This TCR was sampled from a man aged 25-45 years with COVID-19, enrolled during active disease. The CDR3 region is CATSDQGGARSELFF. DNA for the CDR3: TGTGCCACCAGTGATCAGGGAGGGGCACGCTCGGAGCTGTTTTTT.